This T cell receptor (beta chain) is from a study of blood T cell repertoires in COVID-19. Across the whole study: Material from acute and convalescent COVID-19 was sourced from the United States, Italy and Spain. Sources were T cells, B-cell-depleted T cells, or PBMCs; the material itself was cDNA or gDNA.

Authors' data handling: It was from reference gene primer amplification that nucleated cell counts were estimated. The assay was immunoSEQ multiplex PCR, and TCRdb's table has in-frame clones only and misses some. D and trimming were read from the DNA, whereas the V and J calls and clone size are those reported in that table. The sample lists 350,000 or so clones; nearly 90% were seen once. Germline V CDR1 and CDR2: SGHDT, YYEEEE. V was clipped by 2 bases and J by 6 bases; unmatched bases: 7. This CDR3 contains 15 residues. This sequence was found in a man aged 18 to 35 with active or convalescent COVID-19. Sequencing input: peripheral blood. The chain employs TRBV5-6 and TRBJ1-5, with TRBD1 identical over 8 bases. This CDR3 is CASSFRQGSSQPQHF. The CDR3 DNA is TGTGCCAGCAGCTTCAGACAGGGGAGTAGTCAGCCCCAGCATTTT.